One and the same sample provided the 6 T cell receptor beta chains below, sequenced in a study of blood T cell repertoires in COVID-19. TCRdb's table, derived via immunoSEQ multiplex PCR, lists solely in-frame clones and lacks some. The data show 180,000 or so clones, roughly 78% seen once. The sample was peripheral blood. The receptors here all came from a woman aged 80 or over with active or convalescent COVID-19.

V gene TRBV28 combines with J gene TRBJ1-5, with 9 bases lining up with TRBD1. The CDR3 covers 15 residues. The V segment lost 2 bases and the J segment 6 bases; nucleotides outside the gene matches: 5. Germline CDR1 MDHEN, CDR2 SYDVKM. CDR3 residues: CASSLGQDRGQPQHF. In DNA, the CDR3 is TGTGCCAGCAGTTTAGGGCAGGACAGGGGTCAGCCCCAGCATTTT.

This clone has a handful of counts. The chain carries TRBV21-1 and TRBJ1-2. TRBV21-1 is shown as a pseudogene. The CDR3 covers 16 residues. The CDR3 coding sequence is TGTGCCAGCACTGAAACGGTGCGGGGTACTAACTATGGCTACACCTTC. This translates into CASTETVRGTNYGYTF.

The chain has TRBV19 and TRBJ1-2; 12 nucleotides align to TRBD1. CDR3 length equals 16 residues. The germline gives CDR1 LNHDA, CDR2 SQIVND (reference sequence). J lost 4 bases, V lost 7 bases, and 10 bases had no gene match. Here the CDR3 reads CASKPGQGARSYGYTF. CDR3 DNA sequence: TGTGCCAGTAAGCCGGGACAGGGGGCGCGAAGCTATGGCTACACCTTC.

The rearrangement joins TRBV4-1 to TRBJ2-3; 10 bases agree with TRBD2. The V segment lost 1 base and the J segment 1 base; nucleotides outside the gene matches: 5. Germline assignment: CDR1 MGHRA and CDR2 YSYEKL. There are 17 residues in the CDR3. The CDR3 DNA sequence: TGCGCCAGCAGCCAAGGAGGGCTAGCGGGGGGCACAGATACGCAGTATTTT. It specifies CASSQGGLAGGTDTQYF.

This clone has just one count. The chain combines TRBV19 with TRBJ1-1, with D perhaps matching TRBD1 (6 bases). From germline, CDR1 is LNHDA and CDR2 SQIVND (reference sequence). There are 14 residues in the CDR3. Trimming left V 6 bases short and J 0 bases short, with 11 bases between. The CDR3 coding sequence is TGTGCCAGTAGAAACAGGGACCTGAACACTGAAGCTTTCTTT. This encodes CASRNRDLNTEAFF.

CDR3 protein: CASSPGLNEKLFF. The CDR3 DNA sequence: TGTGCCAGCAGCCCGGGACTTAATGAAAAACTGTTTTTT. The J gene is TRBJ1-4, the V gene TRBV7-2, with TRBD1 as a possible D gene (5 bases). Germline V CDR1 and CDR2: SGHTA, FQGNSA. V lost 5 bases and J 4 bases, leaving 8 bases between the germline ends. The CDR3 covers 13 residues.